The rows below give T cell receptor beta chains drawn from one sample of a study of cytomegalovirus exposure and HLA in healthy donors. Measured with immunoSEQ multiplex PCR; TCRdb has only the in-frame clones, and not every one. The sample shows over 100,000 clones, around 75% of them seen only once. The specimen sequenced was PBMCs. These receptors were obtained from a man aged 25-45 years in good health and CMV-seronegative. The CDR3 runs from the conserved cysteine through the conserved F or W. D genes are given only for firm matches. For some rows the clone size is stated as once, few or many, or as a class when expanded; others skip it.

cdr3_aa: CAISELSGNTIYF; cdr3_nt: TGTGCCATCAGTGAACTCTCTGGAAACACCATATATTTT; j_call: TRBJ1-3; v_call: TRBV10-3; clone_size: -; cdr3_length: 13; d_call: -
cdr3_aa: CASSFDRGSGNTIYF; cdr3_nt: TGTGCCAGCAGTTTCGACAGGGGGTCTGGAAACACCATATATTTT; j_call: TRBJ1-3; v_call: TRBV27; clone_size: once; cdr3_length: 15; d_call: TRBD1
cdr3_aa: CAAGTGDNQPQHF; cdr3_nt: TGTGCCGCCGGGACAGGGGACAATCAGCCCCAGCATTTT; j_call: TRBJ1-5; v_call: TRBV6-5; clone_size: -; cdr3_length: 13; d_call: TRBD1
cdr3_aa: CAIRKTGGIAGELFF; cdr3_nt: TGTGCCATCCGAAAGACAGGGGGCATCGCCGGGGAGCTGTTTTTT; j_call: TRBJ2-2; v_call: TRBV10-3; clone_size: -; cdr3_length: 15; d_call: TRBD1
cdr3_aa: CASSQGLGSETQYF; cdr3_nt: TGCGCCAGCAGCCAGGGACTAGGATCGGAGACCCAGTACTTC; j_call: TRBJ2-5; v_call: TRBV4-3; clone_size: few; cdr3_length: 14; d_call: TRBD2
cdr3_aa: CASSLRYRVNEQFF; cdr3_nt: TGTGCCAGCAGTTTAAGGTACAGGGTGAATGAGCAGTTCTTC; j_call: TRBJ2-1; v_call: TRBV28; clone_size: -; cdr3_length: 14; d_call: -
cdr3_aa: CASSLSPTTGSETQYF; cdr3_nt: TGCGCCAGCAGCTTGTCTCCAACGACAGGGTCCGAGACCCAGTACTTC; j_call: TRBJ2-5; v_call: TRBV5-1; clone_size: -; cdr3_length: 16; d_call: TRBD1
cdr3_aa: CASSPARGPGELFF; cdr3_nt: TGTGCCAGCAGCCCCGCCAGGGGGCCCGGGGAGCTGTTTTTT; j_call: TRBJ2-2; v_call: TRBV7-6; clone_size: -; cdr3_length: 14; d_call: TRBD1
cdr3_aa: CASSLYGKGYEQYF; cdr3_nt: TGTGCCAGCAGTTTATACGGGAAGGGCTACGAGCAGTACTTC; j_call: TRBJ2-7; v_call: TRBV27; clone_size: -; cdr3_length: 14; d_call: -
cdr3_aa: CASKQTGHSPNEKLFF; cdr3_nt: TGTGCCAGCAAACAGACAGGGCACTCCCCTAATGAAAAACTGTTTTTT; j_call: TRBJ1-4; v_call: TRBV28; clone_size: -; cdr3_length: 16; d_call: TRBD1
cdr3_aa: CASTGTGLSYEQYF; cdr3_nt: TGTGCCAGCACCGGGACAGGCCTTTCCTACGAGCAGTACTTC; j_call: TRBJ2-7; v_call: TRBV6-6; clone_size: -; cdr3_length: 14; d_call: TRBD1
cdr3_aa: CASREQLIGELFF; cdr3_nt: TGTGCCAGCAGGGAACAGTTAATCGGGGAGCTGTTTTTT; j_call: TRBJ2-2; v_call: TRBV2; clone_size: -; cdr3_length: 13; d_call: -
cdr3_aa: CASSSGLARYNEQFF; cdr3_nt: TGCGCCAGCAGCTCGGGACTAGCAAGGTACAATGAGCAGTTCTTC; j_call: TRBJ2-1; v_call: TRBV5-1; clone_size: -; cdr3_length: 15; d_call: TRBD2
cdr3_aa: CAISELQGNQPQHF; cdr3_nt: TGTGCCATCAGTGAGTTACAGGGGAATCAGCCCCAGCATTTT; j_call: TRBJ1-5; v_call: TRBV10-3; clone_size: few; cdr3_length: 14; d_call: TRBD1
cdr3_aa: CASTRDRGTGELFF; cdr3_nt: TGTGCCAGCACACGGGACAGGGGGACCGGGGAGCTGTTTTTT; j_call: TRBJ2-2; v_call: TRBV5-5; clone_size: few; cdr3_length: 14; d_call: TRBD1
cdr3_aa: CASSRLDRGPGEQYF; cdr3_nt: TGTGCCAGCTCACGACTAGACAGGGGGCCTGGCGAGCAGTACTTC; j_call: TRBJ2-7; v_call: TRBV18; clone_size: -; cdr3_length: 15; d_call: TRBD1
cdr3_aa: CASSPGQGGQPQHF; cdr3_nt: TGTGCCAGCTCTCCGGGACAGGGAGGGCAGCCCCAGCATTTT; j_call: TRBJ1-5; v_call: TRBV18; clone_size: -; cdr3_length: 14; d_call: TRBD1
cdr3_aa: CASSQDRADTGELFF; cdr3_nt: TGTGCCAGCAGCCAAGACAGGGCTGACACCGGGGAGCTGTTTTTT; j_call: TRBJ2-2; v_call: TRBV4-2; clone_size: -; cdr3_length: 15; d_call: -
cdr3_aa: CASSTDRVSQKLFF; cdr3_nt: TGTGCCAGCAGCACCGACAGGGTATCGCAAAAACTGTTTTTT; j_call: TRBJ1-4; v_call: TRBV6-5; clone_size: once; cdr3_length: 14; d_call: TRBD1
cdr3_aa: CASSSPSRDRNF; cdr3_nt: TGTGCCAGCAGTTCCCCCTCCCGGGATCGGAACTTC; j_call: TRBJ2-7; v_call: TRBV6-6; clone_size: -; cdr3_length: 12; d_call: -
cdr3_aa: CASSGRSGGVYEQYF; cdr3_nt: TGTGCCAGCAGCGGGCGTAGCGGGGGAGTTTACGAGCAGTACTTC; j_call: TRBJ2-7; v_call: TRBV9; clone_size: -; cdr3_length: 15; d_call: TRBD2
cdr3_aa: CASSLSPDTGAPPKEQYF; cdr3_nt: TGTGCCAGCAGTTTATCCCCTGATACAGGGGCGCCCCCGAAAGAGCAGTACTTC; j_call: TRBJ2-7; v_call: TRBV28; clone_size: -; cdr3_length: 18; d_call: TRBD1
cdr3_aa: CATSRDLPGDNYGYTF; cdr3_nt: TGTGCCACCAGCAGAGATCTTCCAGGTGATAACTATGGCTACACCTTC; j_call: TRBJ1-2; v_call: TRBV15; clone_size: few; cdr3_length: 16; d_call: -